This T cell receptor (beta chain) is drawn from a study of cytomegalovirus exposure and HLA in healthy donors. Looked up from germline, CDR1 is KGHSH and CDR2 is LQKENI. V lost 2 bases to trimming and J lost 0 bases, with 13 bases between them. The CDR3 extends over 16 amino acids. In the PCR, 60 Vbeta and 13 Jbeta primers were used. Here immunoSEQ multiplex PCR was the method, and the copy in TCRdb shows in-frame clones only, minus some. The sample lists 150,000 to 250,000 clones, over 75% occurring once. Sequences were obtained from PBMCs. The chain employs TRBV18 and TRBJ1-1; D is unresolved. The clonotype comes from a woman aged 45-65 years in good health and CMV-seronegative. This chain's CDR3 is CASSPEVSVMNTEAFF. The CDR3 DNA is TGTGCCAGCTCACCAGAGGTTTCTGTTATGAACACTGAAGCTTTCTTT.